This entry is about one TCR beta chain. This CDR3 region has 13 residues. Trimming removed 2 bases at V and 1 base at J, with 6 bases between. Germline V gene lookup returns CDR1 SGHRS and CDR2 YFSETQ. These data originate in a study of blood T cell repertoires in COVID-19. On the study more broadly: Acute and convalescent COVID-19 samples came from the United States, Italy and Spain. In each case, the material was cDNA or gDNA derived from T cells, B-cell-depleted T cells, or PBMCs.

In the source study's methods: Estimates of nucleated cell counts were drawn from the amplification of reference gene primers. Method: immunoSEQ multiplex PCR; TCRdb's copy keeps in-frame clones and lacks some. V and J calls and clone size are as listed in that table; D and trimming were resolved from the DNA. The sample comprises 95,000 or so clones, under 85% of which are singletons, and about a quarter rests with the top ten. The sample consisted of peripheral blood. This receptor was obtained from a human donor in a cohort sampled during active COVID-19. The chain links TRBV5-1 to TRBJ1-1, with D unclear. Here the CDR3 reads CASSFSGNTEAFF. DNA of the CDR3: TGCGCCAGCAGCTTCTCGGGGAACACTGAAGCTTTCTTT.